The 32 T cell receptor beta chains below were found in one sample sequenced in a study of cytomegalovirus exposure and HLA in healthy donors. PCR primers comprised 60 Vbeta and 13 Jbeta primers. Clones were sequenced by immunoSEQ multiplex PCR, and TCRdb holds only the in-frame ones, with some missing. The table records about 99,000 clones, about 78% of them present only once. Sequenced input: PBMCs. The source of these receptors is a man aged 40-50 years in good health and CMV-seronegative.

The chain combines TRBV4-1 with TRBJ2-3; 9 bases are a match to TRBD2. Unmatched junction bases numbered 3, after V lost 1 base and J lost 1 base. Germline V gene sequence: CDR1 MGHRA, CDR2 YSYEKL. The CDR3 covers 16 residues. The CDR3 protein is CASSQGLAARTDTQYF. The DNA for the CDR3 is TGCGCCAGCAGCCAAGGACTAGCGGCTCGCACAGATACGCAGTATTTT.

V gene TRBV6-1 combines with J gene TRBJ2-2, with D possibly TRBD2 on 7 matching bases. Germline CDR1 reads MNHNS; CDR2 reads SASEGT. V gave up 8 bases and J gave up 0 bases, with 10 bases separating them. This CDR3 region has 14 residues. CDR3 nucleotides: TGTGCCAGCGGGGGGGGCCCGAACACCGGGGAGCTGTTTTTT. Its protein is CASGGGPNTGELFF.

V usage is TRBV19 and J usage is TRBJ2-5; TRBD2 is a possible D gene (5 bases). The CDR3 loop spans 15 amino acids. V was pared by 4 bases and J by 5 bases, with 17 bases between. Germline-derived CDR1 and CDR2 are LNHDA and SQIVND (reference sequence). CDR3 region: CASSSGSSLRETQYF. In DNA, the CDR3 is TGTGCCAGTAGTAGCGGGTCAAGCCTTAGGGAGACCCAGTACTTC.

CDR3 bases: TGTGCCACCAGCAGTCTCAGGACAGGGGGCGGGGGGAGGGAGCCCCAGCATTTT. Protein: CATSSLRTGGGGREPQHF. The chain joins TRBV15 to TRBJ1-5, with 11 bases lining up with TRBD1. In germline, CDR1 is LNHNV, CDR2 YYDKDF (reference sequence). The V gene end was trimmed by 3 bases and the J gene end by 8 bases; junction bases not matched to a gene: 15. This CDR3 comprises 18 residues.

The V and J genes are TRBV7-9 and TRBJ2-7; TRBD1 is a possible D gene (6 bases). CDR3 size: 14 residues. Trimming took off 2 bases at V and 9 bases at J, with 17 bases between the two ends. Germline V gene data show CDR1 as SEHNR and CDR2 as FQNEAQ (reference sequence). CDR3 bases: TGTGCCAGCAGCTTACCCCGGGACACCGCCGTGCAGTACTTC. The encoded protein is CASSLPRDTAVQYF.

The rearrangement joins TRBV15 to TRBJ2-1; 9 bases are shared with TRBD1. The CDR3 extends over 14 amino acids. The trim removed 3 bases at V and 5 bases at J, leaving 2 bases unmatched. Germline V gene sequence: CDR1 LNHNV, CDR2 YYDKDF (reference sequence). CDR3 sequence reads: CATSRRTGDNEQFF. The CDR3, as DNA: TGTGCCACCAGCAGGAGGACAGGGGACAATGAGCAGTTCTTC. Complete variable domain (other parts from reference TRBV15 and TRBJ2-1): DAMVIQNPRYQVTQFGKPVTLSCSQTLNHNVMYWYQQKSSQAPKLLFHYYDKDFNNEADTPDNFQSRRPNTSFCFLDIRSPGLGDTAMYLCATSRRTGDNEQFFGPGTRLTVL.

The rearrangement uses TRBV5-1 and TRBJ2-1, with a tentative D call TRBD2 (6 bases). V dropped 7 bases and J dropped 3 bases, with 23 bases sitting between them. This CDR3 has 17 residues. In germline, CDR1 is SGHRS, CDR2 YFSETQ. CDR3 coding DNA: TGCGCCAGCCACCGCGGGGCGTTGAAGCCTGTCTACAATGAGCAGTTCTTC. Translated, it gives CASHRGALKPVYNEQFF.

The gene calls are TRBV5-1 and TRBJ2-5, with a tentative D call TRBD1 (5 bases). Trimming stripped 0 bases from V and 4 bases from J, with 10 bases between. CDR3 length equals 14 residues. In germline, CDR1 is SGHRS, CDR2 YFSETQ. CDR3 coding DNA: TGCGCCAGCAGCTTGGCCTTGGGGCTAGAGACCCAGTACTTC. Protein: CASSLALGLETQYF.

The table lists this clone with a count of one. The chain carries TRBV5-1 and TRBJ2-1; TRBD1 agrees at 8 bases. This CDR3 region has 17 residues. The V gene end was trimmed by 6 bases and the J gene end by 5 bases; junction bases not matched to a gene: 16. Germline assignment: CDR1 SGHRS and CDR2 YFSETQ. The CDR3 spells CASKLLPRTGIDNEQFF. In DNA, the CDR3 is TGCGCCAGCAAGCTACTCCCAAGGACAGGGATCGACAATGAGCAGTTCTTC.

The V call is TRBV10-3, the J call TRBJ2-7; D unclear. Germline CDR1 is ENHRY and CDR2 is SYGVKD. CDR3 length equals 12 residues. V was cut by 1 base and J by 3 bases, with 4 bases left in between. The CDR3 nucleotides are TGTGCCATCAGTGAGTACAGCTACGAGCAGTACTTC. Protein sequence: CAISEYSYEQYF.

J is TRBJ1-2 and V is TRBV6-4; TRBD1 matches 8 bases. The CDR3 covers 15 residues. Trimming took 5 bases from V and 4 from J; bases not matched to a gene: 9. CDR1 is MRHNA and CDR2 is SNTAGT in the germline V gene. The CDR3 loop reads CASSPGQGATYGYTF. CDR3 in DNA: TGTGCCAGCAGTCCGGGTCAGGGGGCTACCTATGGCTACACCTTC.

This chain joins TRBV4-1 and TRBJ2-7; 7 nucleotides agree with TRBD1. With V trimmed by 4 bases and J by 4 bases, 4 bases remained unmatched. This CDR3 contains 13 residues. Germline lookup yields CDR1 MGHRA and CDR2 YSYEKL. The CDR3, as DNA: TGCGCCAGCAGCCGAGAGACAGGGTACGAGCAGTACTTC. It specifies CASSRETGYEQYF.

CDR3 nucleotide sequence: TGCGCCAGCAGCCAAGATTGGGGAGCGGGGGGCTTAAGATACGGGGAGCTGTTTTTT. Its protein is CASSQDWGAGGLRYGELFF. The rearrangement joins TRBV4-1 to TRBJ2-2; 9 bases map to TRBD2. The junction had 15 bases not matched to a gene; V was cut back by 0 bases and J by 7 bases. There are 19 residues in the CDR3. Germline CDR1 reads MGHRA; CDR2 reads YSYEKL.

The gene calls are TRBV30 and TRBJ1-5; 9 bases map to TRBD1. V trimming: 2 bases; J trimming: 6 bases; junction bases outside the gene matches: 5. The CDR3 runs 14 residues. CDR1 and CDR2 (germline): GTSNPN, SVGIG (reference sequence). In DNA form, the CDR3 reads TGTGCCTGGAGTACCGGGACAGGGCTTCAGCCCCAGCATTTT. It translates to CAWSTGTGLQPQHF.

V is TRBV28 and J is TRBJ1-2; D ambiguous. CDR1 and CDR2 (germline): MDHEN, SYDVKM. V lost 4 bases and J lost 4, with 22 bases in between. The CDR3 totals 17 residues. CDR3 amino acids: CASSSPLLGLERYGYTF. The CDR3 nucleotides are TGTGCCAGCAGTTCCCCCCTCCTAGGCCTGGAACGCTATGGCTACACCTTC.

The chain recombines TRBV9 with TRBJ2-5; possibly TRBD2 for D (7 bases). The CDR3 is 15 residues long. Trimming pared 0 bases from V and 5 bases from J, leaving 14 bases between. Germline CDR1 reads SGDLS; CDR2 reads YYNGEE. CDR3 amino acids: CASSVAGGGGETQYF. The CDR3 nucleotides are TGTGCCAGCAGCGTAGCGGGCGGGGGCGGGGAGACCCAGTACTTC.

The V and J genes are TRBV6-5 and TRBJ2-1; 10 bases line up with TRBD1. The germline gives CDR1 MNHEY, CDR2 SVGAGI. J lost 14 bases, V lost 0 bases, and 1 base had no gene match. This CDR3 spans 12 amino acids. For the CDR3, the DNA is TGTGCCAGCAGTTACTCCGGGACAGGGGAGTTCTTC. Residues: CASSYSGTGEFF.

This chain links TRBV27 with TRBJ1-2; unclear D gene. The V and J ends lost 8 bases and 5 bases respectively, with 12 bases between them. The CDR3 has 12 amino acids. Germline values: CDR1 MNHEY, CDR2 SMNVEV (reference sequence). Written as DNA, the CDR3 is TGTGCCAGCTCCGACGGGATATATGGCTACACCTTC. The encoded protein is CASSDGIYGYTF.

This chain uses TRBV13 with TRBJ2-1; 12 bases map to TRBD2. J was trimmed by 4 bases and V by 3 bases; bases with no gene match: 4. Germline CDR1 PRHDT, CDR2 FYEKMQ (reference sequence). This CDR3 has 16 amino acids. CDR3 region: CASSLTSGGPYNEQFF. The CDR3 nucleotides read TGTGCCAGCAGCTTGACTAGCGGGGGACCGTACAATGAGCAGTTCTTC.

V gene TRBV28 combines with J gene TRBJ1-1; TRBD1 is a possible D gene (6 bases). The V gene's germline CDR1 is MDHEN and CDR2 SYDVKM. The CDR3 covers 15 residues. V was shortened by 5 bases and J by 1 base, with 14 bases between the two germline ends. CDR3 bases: TGTGCCAGCAGTCCTCACCAGGGGTCGAACACTGAAGCTTTCTTT. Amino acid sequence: CASSPHQGSNTEAFF.

CDR3 residues: CASSLATGTDTQYF. Here the CDR3 DNA reads TGTGCCAGCAGCTTAGCCACAGGGACAGATACGCAGTATTTT. V usage is TRBV7-9 and J usage is TRBJ2-3, with D tentatively TRBD1 (6 bases). The germline V gene encodes CDR1 SEHNR and CDR2 FQNEAQ (reference sequence). This CDR3 is built from 14 residues. The V end lost 0 bases, the J end lost 3 bases, and 7 bases lay between the germline ends.

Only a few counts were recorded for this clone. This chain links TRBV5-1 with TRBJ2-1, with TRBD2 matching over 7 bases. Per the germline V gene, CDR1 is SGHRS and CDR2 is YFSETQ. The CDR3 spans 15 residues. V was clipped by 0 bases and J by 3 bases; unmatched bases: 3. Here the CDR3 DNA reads TGCGCCAGCAGCTTGGTGGGGGGGGTCTACAATGAGCAGTTCTTC. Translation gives CASSLVGGVYNEQFF.

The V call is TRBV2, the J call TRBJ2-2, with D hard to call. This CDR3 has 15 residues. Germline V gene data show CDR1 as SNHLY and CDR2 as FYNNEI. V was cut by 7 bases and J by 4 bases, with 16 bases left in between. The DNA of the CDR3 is TGTGCCAGCATCCCGGGTTTTCCGAGCACCGGGGAGCTGTTTTTT. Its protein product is CASIPGFPSTGELFF.

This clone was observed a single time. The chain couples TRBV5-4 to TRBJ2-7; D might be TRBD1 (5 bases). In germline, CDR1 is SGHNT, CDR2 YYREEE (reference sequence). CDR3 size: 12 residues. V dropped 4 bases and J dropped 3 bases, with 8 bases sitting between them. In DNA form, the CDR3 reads TGTGCCAGCAGCAAGGGGTTCTACGAGCAGTACTTC. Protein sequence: CASSKGFYEQYF.

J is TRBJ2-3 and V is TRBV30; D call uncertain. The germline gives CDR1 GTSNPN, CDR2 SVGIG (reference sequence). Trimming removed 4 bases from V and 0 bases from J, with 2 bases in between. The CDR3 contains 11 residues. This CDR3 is CAWTSTDTQYF. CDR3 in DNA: TGTGCCTGGACGAGCACAGATACGCAGTATTTT. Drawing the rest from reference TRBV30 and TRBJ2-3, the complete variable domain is SQTIHQWPATLVQPVGSPLSLECTVEGTSNPNLYWYRQAAGRGLQLLFYSVGIGQISSEVPQNLSASRPQDRQFILSSKKLLLSDSGFYLCAWTSTDTQYFGPGTRLTVL.

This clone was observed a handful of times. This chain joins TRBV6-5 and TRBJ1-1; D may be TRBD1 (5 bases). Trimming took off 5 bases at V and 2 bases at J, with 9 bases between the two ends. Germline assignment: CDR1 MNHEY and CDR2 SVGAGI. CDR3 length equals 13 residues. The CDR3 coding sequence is TGTGCCAGCAGTACCCAGGGAAACACTGAAGCTTTCTTT. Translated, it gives CASSTQGNTEAFF.

The CDR3 nucleotides are TGTGCCAGCAGCTCTAGGGAAGCTAGCGGAGGGGTCGAGCAGTACTTC. It is translated as CASSSREASGGVEQYF. The chain uses TRBV7-9 and TRBJ2-7; 7 nucleotides line up with TRBD2. Germline V gene lookup returns CDR1 SEHNR and CDR2 FQNEAQ (reference sequence). This CDR3 is 16 amino acids long. After removal of 4 bases from V and 6 bases from J, the junction contained 15 bases not matched to a gene. Looking up the rest from reference TRBV7-9 and TRBJ2-7 gives the full variable domain: DTGVSQNPRHKITKRGQNVTFRCDPISEHNRLYWYRQTLGQGPEFLTYFQNEAQLEKSRLLSDRFSAERPKGSFSTLEIQRTEQGDSAMYLCASSSREASGGVEQYFGPGTRLTVT.

CDR3 nucleotides: TGTGCCAGCAGCCCGGACATCTCCAATCAGCCCCAGCATTTT. Its translation: CASSPDISNQPQHF. The J gene is TRBJ1-5, the V gene TRBV6-6, with D perhaps TRBD1 (5 bases). Germline assignment: CDR1 MNHNY and CDR2 SVGAGI (reference sequence). Between the trimmed V and J ends, which lost 6 bases and 3 bases, there was a span of 12 bases. CDR3 length equals 14 residues.

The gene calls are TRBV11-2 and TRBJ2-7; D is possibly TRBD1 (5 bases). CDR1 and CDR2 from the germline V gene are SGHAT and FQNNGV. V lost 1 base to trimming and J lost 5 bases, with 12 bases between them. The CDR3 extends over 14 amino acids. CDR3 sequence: CASSLVTRAHEQYF. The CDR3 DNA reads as TGTGCCAGCAGCTTAGTGACCAGGGCCCACGAGCAGTACTTC.

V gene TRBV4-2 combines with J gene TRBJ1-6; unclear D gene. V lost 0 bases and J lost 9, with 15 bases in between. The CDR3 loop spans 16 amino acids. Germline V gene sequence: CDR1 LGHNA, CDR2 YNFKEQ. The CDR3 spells CASSQDLVQVGSPLHF. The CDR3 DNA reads TGTGCCAGCAGCCAAGATTTAGTTCAAGTTGGTTCACCCCTCCACTTT.

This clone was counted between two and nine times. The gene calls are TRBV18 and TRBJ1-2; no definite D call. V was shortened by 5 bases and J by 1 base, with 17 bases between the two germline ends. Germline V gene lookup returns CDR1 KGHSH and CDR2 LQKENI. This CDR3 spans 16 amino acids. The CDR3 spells CASSTSTRMNNYGYTF. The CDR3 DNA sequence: TGTGCCAGCTCAACCTCGACAAGGATGAATAACTATGGCTACACCTTC.

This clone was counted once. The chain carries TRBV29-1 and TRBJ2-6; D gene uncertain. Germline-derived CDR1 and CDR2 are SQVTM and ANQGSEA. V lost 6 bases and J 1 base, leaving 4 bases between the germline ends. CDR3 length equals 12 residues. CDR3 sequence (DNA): TGCAGCGTGGAGTCTGGGGCCAACGTCCTGACTTTC. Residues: CSVESGANVLTF.